This T cell receptor beta chain appears in the sequencing data of a study of T cell responses to AZD1222 COVID-19 vaccine. TCRdb's copy holds only in-frame clones and misses some; the assay was immunoSEQ multiplex PCR. The sample holds about 180,000 clones, around 90% seen once. After removal of 4 bases from V and 7 bases from J, the junction contained 6 bases not matched to a gene. This CDR3 contains 14 residues. Per germline, CDR1 SGHTA and CDR2 FQGNSA. The material sequenced was peripheral blood, taken 28 days after the second AZD1222 dose. This chain connects TRBV7-2 to TRBJ2-3; 9 nucleotides line up with TRBD1. The receptor comes from an adult who received the AZD1222 COVID-19 vaccine. CDR3 sequence: CASSSQDRGHTQYF. Written as DNA, the CDR3 is TGTGCCAGCAGCTCACAGGACAGGGGTCATACGCAGTATTTT.